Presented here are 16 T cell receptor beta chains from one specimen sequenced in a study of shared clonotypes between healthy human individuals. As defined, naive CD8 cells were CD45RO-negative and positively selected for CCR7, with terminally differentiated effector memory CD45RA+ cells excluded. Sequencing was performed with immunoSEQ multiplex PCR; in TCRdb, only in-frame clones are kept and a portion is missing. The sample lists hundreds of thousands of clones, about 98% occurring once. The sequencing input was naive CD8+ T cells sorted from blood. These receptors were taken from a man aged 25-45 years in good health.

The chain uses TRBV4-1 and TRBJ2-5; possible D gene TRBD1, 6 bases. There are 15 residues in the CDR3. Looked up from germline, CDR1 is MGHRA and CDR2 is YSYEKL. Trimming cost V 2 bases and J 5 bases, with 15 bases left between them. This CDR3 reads CASSQFTGPFETQYF. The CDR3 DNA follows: TGCGCCAGCAGCCAATTTACAGGGCCATTTGAGACCCAGTACTTC.

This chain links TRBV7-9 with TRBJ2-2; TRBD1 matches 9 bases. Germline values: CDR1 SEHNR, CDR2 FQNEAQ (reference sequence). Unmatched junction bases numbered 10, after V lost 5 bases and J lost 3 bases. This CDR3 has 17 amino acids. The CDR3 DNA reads TGTGCCAGCAGCCTCTACCGGGACAGGGTGGACACCGGGGAGCTGTTTTTT. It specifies CASSLYRDRVDTGELFF.

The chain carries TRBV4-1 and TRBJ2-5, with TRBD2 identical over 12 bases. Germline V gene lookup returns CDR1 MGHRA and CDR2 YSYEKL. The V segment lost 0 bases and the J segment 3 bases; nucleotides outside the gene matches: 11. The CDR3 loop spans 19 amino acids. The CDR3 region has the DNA TGCGCCAGCAGCCAAGATGGAACTAGCGGGAGGTGGGGAGAAGAGACCCAGTACTTC. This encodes CASSQDGTSGRWGEETQYF.

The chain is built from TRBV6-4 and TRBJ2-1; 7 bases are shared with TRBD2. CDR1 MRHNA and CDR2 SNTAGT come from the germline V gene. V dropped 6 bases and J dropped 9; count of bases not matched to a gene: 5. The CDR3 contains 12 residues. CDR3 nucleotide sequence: TGTGCCAGCAGAACTTCTAGCGGTGAGCAGTTCTTC. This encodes CASRTSSGEQFF.

This CDR3 is CASSLKDRTYEQYF. The CDR3 DNA reads as TGTGCCAGCAGCTTAAAGGACAGGACCTACGAGCAGTACTTC. The rearrangement joins TRBV7-2 to TRBJ2-7, with 7 bases that match TRBD1. The germline V gene has CDR1 SGHTA and CDR2 FQGNSA. With 2 bases clipped from V and 2 bases from J, the junction kept 3 bases outside the gene matches. The CDR3 sequence is 14 residues long. Combining the CDR3 with reference TRBV7-2 and TRBJ2-7 gives the whole variable domain GAGVSQSPSNKVTEKGKDVELRCDPISGHTALYWYRQSLGQGLEFLIYFQGNSAPDKSGLPSDRFSAERTGGSVSTLTIQRTQQEDSAVYLCASSLKDRTYEQYFGPGTRLTVT.

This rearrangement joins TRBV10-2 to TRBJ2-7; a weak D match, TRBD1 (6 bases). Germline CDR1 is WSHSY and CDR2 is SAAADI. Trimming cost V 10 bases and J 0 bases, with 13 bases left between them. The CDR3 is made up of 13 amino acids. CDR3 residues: CATRGGSSYEQYF. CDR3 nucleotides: TGCGCCACCCGTGGGGGCAGCTCCTACGAGCAGTACTTC.

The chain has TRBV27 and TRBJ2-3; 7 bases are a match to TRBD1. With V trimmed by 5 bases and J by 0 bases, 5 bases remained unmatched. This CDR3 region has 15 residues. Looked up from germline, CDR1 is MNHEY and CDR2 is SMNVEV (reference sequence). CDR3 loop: CASSPRDRSTDTQYF. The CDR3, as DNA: TGTGCCAGCAGTCCCCGGGACAGAAGCACAGATACGCAGTATTTT.

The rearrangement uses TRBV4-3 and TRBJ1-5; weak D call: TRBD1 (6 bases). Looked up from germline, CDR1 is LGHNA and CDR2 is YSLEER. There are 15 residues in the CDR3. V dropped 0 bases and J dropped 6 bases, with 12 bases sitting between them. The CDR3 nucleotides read TGCGCCAGCAGCCAAGACAGGGGAAGGAGTCAGCCCCAGCATTTT. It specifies CASSQDRGRSQPQHF.

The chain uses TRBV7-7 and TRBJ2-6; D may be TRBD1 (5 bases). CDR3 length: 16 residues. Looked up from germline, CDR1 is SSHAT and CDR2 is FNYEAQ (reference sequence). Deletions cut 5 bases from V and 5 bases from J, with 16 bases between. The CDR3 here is CASSRPGQSRANVLTF. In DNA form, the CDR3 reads TGTGCCAGCAGCAGACCCGGACAAAGTCGGGCCAACGTCCTGACTTTC.

The CDR3 DNA sequence: TGTGCCAGCAGCTTACGGACGGGTAACACCGGGGAGCTGTTTTTT. This translates into CASSLRTGNTGELFF. The chain links TRBV11-3 to TRBJ2-2; no clear D. V lost 2 bases to trimming and J lost 2 bases, with 9 bases between them. In germline, CDR1 is SGHNT, CDR2 YENEEA. The CDR3 extends over 15 amino acids.

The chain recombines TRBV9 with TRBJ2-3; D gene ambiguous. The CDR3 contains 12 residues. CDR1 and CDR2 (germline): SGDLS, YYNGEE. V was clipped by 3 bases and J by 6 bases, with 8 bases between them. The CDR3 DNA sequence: TGTGCCAGCAGCGGCATTATGGATACGCAGTATTTT. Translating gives CASSGIMDTQYF. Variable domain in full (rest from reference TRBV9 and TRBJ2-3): DSGVTQTPKHLITATGQRVTLRCSPRSGDLSVYWYQQSLDQGLQFLIQYYNGEERAKGNILERFSAQQFPDLHSELNLSSLELGDSALYFCASSGIMDTQYFGPGTRLTVL.

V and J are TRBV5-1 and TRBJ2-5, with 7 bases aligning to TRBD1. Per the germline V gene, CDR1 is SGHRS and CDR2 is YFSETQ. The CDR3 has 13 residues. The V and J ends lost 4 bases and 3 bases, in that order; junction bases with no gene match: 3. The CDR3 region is CASSTGQEETQYF. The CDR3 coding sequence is TGCGCCAGCAGCACCGGACAGGAAGAGACCCAGTACTTC.

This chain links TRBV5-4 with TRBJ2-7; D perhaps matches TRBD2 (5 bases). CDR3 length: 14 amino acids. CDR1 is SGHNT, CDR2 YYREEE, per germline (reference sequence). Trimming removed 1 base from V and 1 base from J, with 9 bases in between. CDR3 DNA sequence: TGTGCCAGCAGCTTGTACCCGGGGTCCTACGAGCAGTACTTC. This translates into CASSLYPGSYEQYF.

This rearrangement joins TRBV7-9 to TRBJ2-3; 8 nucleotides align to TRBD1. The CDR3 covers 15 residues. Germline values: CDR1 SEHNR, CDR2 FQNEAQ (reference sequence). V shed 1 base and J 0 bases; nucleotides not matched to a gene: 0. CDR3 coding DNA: TGTGCCAGCAGCTTAGACAGGGGGAGCACAGATACGCAGTATTTT. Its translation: CASSLDRGSTDTQYF.

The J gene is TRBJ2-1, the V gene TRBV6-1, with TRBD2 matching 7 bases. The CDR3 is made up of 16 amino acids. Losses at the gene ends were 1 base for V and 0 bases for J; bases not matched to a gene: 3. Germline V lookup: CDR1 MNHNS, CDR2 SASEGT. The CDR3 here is CASSEGRGDSYNEQFF. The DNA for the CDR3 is TGTGCCAGCAGTGAAGGCCGGGGGGACTCCTACAATGAGCAGTTCTTC.

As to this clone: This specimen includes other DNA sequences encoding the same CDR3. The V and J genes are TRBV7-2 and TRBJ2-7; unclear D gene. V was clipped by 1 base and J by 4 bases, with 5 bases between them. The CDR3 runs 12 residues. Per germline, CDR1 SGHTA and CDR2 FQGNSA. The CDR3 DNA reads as TGTGCCAGCAGCTTAGTTCTATACGAGCAGTACTTC. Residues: CASSLVLYEQYF. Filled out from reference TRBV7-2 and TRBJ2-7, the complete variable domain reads GAGVSQSPSNKVTEKGKDVELRCDPISGHTALYWYRQSLGQGLEFLIYFQGNSAPDKSGLPSDRFSAERTGGSVSTLTIQRTQQEDSAVYLCASSLVLYEQYFGPGTRLTVT.